The rows below give T cell receptor beta chains drawn from one sample of a study of coeliac disease. The data were produced by immunoSEQ multiplex PCR, yet TCRdb's version contains in-frame clones alone and is incomplete. The table has about 8,700 clones, roughly two thirds seen once. Material: lamina propria lymphocytes from the gut. The receptors were gathered from a woman between 55 and 75 years old with celiac disease. CDR3s include the opening cysteine and the closing phenylalanine or tryptophan. D genes are given only for firm matches. Clone size is not always given. Where it is, it says once, few, many or a class for expanded clones.

v_call,clone_size,d_call,j_call,cdr3_aa
TRBV27,few,.,TRBJ2-5,CASSQKQGIETETQYF
TRBV5-1,.,TRBD2,TRBJ2-5,CASTSRAGGAETQYF
TRBV9,.,.,TRBJ2-3,CASSASSNTDTQYF
TRBV19,.,.,TRBJ1-5,CASNGGAAQPQHF
TRBV15,.,TRBD2,TRBJ2-1,CATSTNLAGVYNEQFF
TRBV19,few,.,TRBJ1-1,CASSLHPETEAFF
TRBV2,.,.,TRBJ1-3,CASSEMGGWGNTIYF
TRBV28,.,TRBD1,TRBJ1-6,CASSLGTGGYGSPLHF
TRBV7-6,.,TRBD2,TRBJ2-2,CASTLGLAGGTGELFF
TRBV27,.,TRBD1,TRBJ1-5,CASSRGQGGIQPQHF
TRBV27,.,TRBD1,TRBJ1-1,CATAWDSKAFF
TRBV5-4,.,.,TRBJ2-4,CASSVSGTPKNIQYF
TRBV7-2,.,.,TRBJ2-7,CASSLEATDSQYF
TRBV7-8,.,TRBD2,TRBJ2-2,CASSGGTSGGRGTGELFF
TRBV15,.,.,TRBJ2-7,CATSRGQYYEQYF
TRBV19,few,.,TRBJ2-3,CASSISGLGTDTQYF
TRBV6-1,few,TRBD2,TRBJ2-5,CASRTASGRAETQYF
TRBV19,.,TRBD2,TRBJ2-1,CASTPTGLAGVNEQFF
TRBV10-2,.,.,TRBJ2-3,CATREGGF
TRBV19,once,TRBD1,TRBJ1-1,CASSISSDRKNTEAFF
TRBV29-1,.,TRBD1,TRBJ2-3,CSVDRRDRAPQYF
TRBV7-8,.,.,TRBJ1-6,CASTGQHNSPLHF
TRBV7-3,few,.,TRBJ1-1,CASSPYTGGEAFF
TRBV6-6,.,.,TRBJ2-3,CASSSLIHTDTQYF